The 11 T cell receptor beta chains below come from one sample, sequenced in a study of OX40 agonist ivuxolimab in advanced cancers. Generated by immunoSEQ multiplex PCR, the TCRdb table keeps only in-frame clones and is missing some. This table holds 70,000 to 80,000 clones, about 90% found once. The sample in question was CD4+ or CD8+ T cells sorted from blood, obtained in a trial of the OX40 agonist ivuxolimab. Every receptor here comes from an adult with an advanced solid tumor such as melanoma, head and neck, liver or kidney cancer.

The rearrangement links TRBV30 to TRBJ2-5, with D perhaps matching TRBD2 (7 bases). The CDR3 length is 14 residues. Germline V gives CDR1 GTSNPN, CDR2 SVGIG (reference sequence). Trimming left V 2 bases short and J 5 bases short, with 15 bases between. This CDR3 reads CAWSTDGGLETQYF. CDR3 nucleotides: TGTGCCTGGAGTACGGACGGGGGGCTTGAGACCCAGTACTTC. Complete variable domain (other parts from reference TRBV30 and TRBJ2-5): SQTIHQWPATLVQPVGSPLSLECTVEGTSNPNLYWYRQAAGRGLQLLFYSVGIGQISSEVPQNLSASRPQDRQFILSSKKLLLSDSGFYLCAWSTDGGLETQYFGPGTRLLVL.

J is TRBJ1-2 and V is TRBV2; possible D gene TRBD1, 5 bases. V was shortened by 4 bases and J by 8 bases, with 26 bases between the two germline ends. CDR1 is SNHLY and CDR2 is FYNNEI in the germline V gene. This CDR3 comprises 17 residues. The CDR3 sequence: CASSAVGSGSTGAGYTF. The CDR3 DNA reads TGTGCCAGCAGTGCGGTTGGCAGCGGATCCACAGGAGCGGGCTACACCTTC.

The chain couples TRBV9 to TRBJ2-3; 8 positions match TRBD1. This CDR3 region has 15 residues. The J segment lost 4 bases and the V segment lost 3 bases, leaving 7 bases of the junction unmatched. The V gene's germline CDR1 is SGDLS and CDR2 YYNGEE. The CDR3 loop reads CASSADRVLSDTQYF. The CDR3 DNA follows: TGTGCCAGCAGCGCGGACAGGGTACTTTCAGATACGCAGTATTTT.

In regard to this clone: Compared with germline, one end of the junction differs, possibly owing to a read error. The V and J genes are TRBV19 and TRBJ2-6, with D perhaps matching TRBD1 (6 bases). Germline assignment: CDR1 LNHDA and CDR2 SQIVND (reference sequence). This CDR3 spans 17 amino acids. CDR3 DNA sequence: TGTGCTAGTAGTATCGGTGCAGGGGCGTCTGGGGCCAACGTCCTGACTTTC. Encoded protein: CASSIGAGASGANVLTF. Full variable domain (rest looked up from reference TRBV19 and TRBJ2-6): DGGITQSPKYLFRKEGQNVTLSCEQNLNHDAMYWYRQDPGQGLRLIYYSQIVNDFQKGDIAEGYSVSREKKESFPLTVTSAQKNPTAFYLCASSIGAGASGANVLTFGAGSRLTVL.

This sequence joins TRBV5-1 and TRBJ2-5, with D maybe TRBD2 (6 bases). V lost 0 bases and J 6 bases, leaving 18 bases between the germline ends. The CDR3 length is 16 residues. The germline V gene has CDR1 SGHRS and CDR2 YFSETQ. The CDR3 here is CASSLAVGLGGKTQYF. CDR3 coding DNA: TGCGCCAGCAGCTTGGCCGTGGGGCTGGGCGGGAAGACCCAGTACTTC.

The V gene is TRBV11-2, the J gene TRBJ1-1; D gene unclear. This CDR3 contains 14 residues. V lost 0 bases to trimming and J lost 11 bases, with 16 bases between them. Germline values: CDR1 SGHAT, CDR2 FQNNGV. This CDR3 is CASSLDLGVAAAFF. CDR3 in DNA: TGTGCCAGCAGCTTAGATCTTGGGGTGGCCGCCGCTTTCTTT. The entire variable domain, with the rest obtained from reference TRBV11-2 and TRBJ1-1, is as follows: EAGVAQSPRYKIIEKRQSVAFWCNPISGHATLYWYQQILGQGPKLLIQFQNNGVVDDSQLPKDRFSAERLKGVDSTLKIQPAKLEDSAVYLCASSLDLGVAAAFFGQGTRLTVV.

The chain carries TRBV21-1 and TRBJ2-1; TRBD2, as called in the table, went unchecked against the DNA. TRBV21-1 is annotated as a pseudogene. The CDR3 has 18 residues. CDR3: CASSKVEGTPGRVNEQFF. The CDR3 DNA sequence: TGTGCCAGCAGCAAAGTAGAGGGGACCCCCGGGAGAGTCAATGAGCAGTTCTTC.

This clone showed up just a few times. J is TRBJ1-2 and V is TRBV18; 9 positions match TRBD1. CDR3 size: 16 residues. Germline-derived CDR1 and CDR2 are KGHSH and LQKENI. With V trimmed by 0 bases and J by 4 bases, 6 bases remained unmatched. CDR3 loop: CASSPPGTGSIYGYTF. CDR3 in DNA: TGTGCCAGCTCACCACCAGGGACAGGGTCCATCTATGGCTACACCTTC.

V is TRBV6-5 and J is TRBJ2-2; TRBD1 matches 9 bases. Trimming removed 2 bases from V and 7 bases from J; junction bases left unmatched: 8. There are 16 residues in the CDR3. CDR1 MNHEY and CDR2 SVGAGI come from the germline V gene. CDR3 amino acids: CASSYPRDRDDGELFF. The CDR3 DNA sequence: TGTGCCAGCAGTTACCCCCGGGACAGGGACGACGGGGAGCTGTTTTTT.

This clone was counted only a few times. The chain is built from TRBV27 and TRBJ2-7, with TRBD1 matching 7 bases. V was pared by 7 bases and J by 6 bases, with 12 bases of the junction left unmatched. The CDR3 is made up of 14 amino acids. The germline V gene encodes CDR1 MNHEY and CDR2 SMNVEV (reference sequence). The CDR3 loop reads CASTAGPTGREQYF. CDR3 nucleotide sequence: TGTGCCAGCACCGCAGGTCCGACAGGGCGCGAGCAGTACTTC.

The chain joins TRBV4-1 to TRBJ2-1; 8 bases agree with TRBD1. J was trimmed by 6 bases and V by 6 bases; bases with no gene match: 13. CDR3 length: 16 residues. Germline assignment: CDR1 MGHRA and CDR2 YSYEKL. CDR3 sequence: CASRRTGRSKSNEQFF. CDR3 nucleotide sequence: TGCGCCAGCAGGAGGACAGGGCGGTCAAAGAGCAATGAGCAGTTCTTC.